This TCR beta chain was identified during a study of shared clonotypes between healthy human individuals. J gave up 3 bases and V 3 bases, and 6 bases lay outside the gene matches. From germline, CDR1 is SGHTA and CDR2 FQGNSA. The CDR3 runs to 15 residues. Using immunoSEQ multiplex PCR, the repertoire was profiled, and TCRdb retains in-frame clones only, with some absent. The sample lists some 690,000 clones, roughly 88% occurring once. The TCR originated in a man aged 18 to 29 in good health. Some clones in this sample may be carry-over from other donors' samples. The J gene is TRBJ2-7, the V gene TRBV7-2, with TRBD1 identical over 9 bases. Sequencing was carried out using memory CD8+ T cells from PBMCs. Subset: CD45RO+ cells pooled with CCR7-negative TemRA cells. The DNA of the CDR3 is TGTGCCAGCAGCTTCCCCGGGACAGGGATCTACGAGCAGTACTTC. Encoded protein: CASSFPGTGIYEQYF.